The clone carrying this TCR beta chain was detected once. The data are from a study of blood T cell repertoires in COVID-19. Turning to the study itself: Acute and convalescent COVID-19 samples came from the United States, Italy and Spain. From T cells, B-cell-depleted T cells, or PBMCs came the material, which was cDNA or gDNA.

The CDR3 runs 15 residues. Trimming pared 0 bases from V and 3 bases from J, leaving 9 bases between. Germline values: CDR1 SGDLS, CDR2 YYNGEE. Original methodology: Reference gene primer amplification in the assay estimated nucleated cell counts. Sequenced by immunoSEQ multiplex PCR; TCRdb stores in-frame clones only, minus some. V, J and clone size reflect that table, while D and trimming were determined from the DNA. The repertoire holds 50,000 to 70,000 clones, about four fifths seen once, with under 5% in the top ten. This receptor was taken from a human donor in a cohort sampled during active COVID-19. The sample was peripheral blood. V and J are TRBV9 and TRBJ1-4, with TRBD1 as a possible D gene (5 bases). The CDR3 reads CASSVGGRANEKLFF. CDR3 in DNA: TGTGCCAGCAGCGTAGGGGGCAGGGCTAATGAAAAACTGTTTTTT.